A single sample is the source of the 23 T cell receptor beta chains below, sequenced in a study of cytomegalovirus exposure and HLA in healthy donors. Primers for the PCR totalled 60 Vbeta and 13 Jbeta. Some clones are missing from TCRdb's copy, which holds only in-frame ones; the method was immunoSEQ multiplex PCR. The table includes about 160,000 clones, roughly 71% detected once. Sequencing input: PBMCs. The receptor source for this set is a woman aged 45 to 65 in good health and CMV-seropositive.

This chain links TRBV18 with TRBJ2-6; D not resolved. V was clipped by 3 bases and J by 0 bases, with 3 bases between them. Germline-derived CDR1 and CDR2 are KGHSH and LQKENI. The CDR3 has 14 residues. This CDR3 is CASSPSSGANVLTF. The DNA of the CDR3 is TGTGCCAGCTCACCCAGCTCTGGGGCCAACGTCCTGACTTTC.

This chain connects TRBV19 to TRBJ1-6; TRBD1 is a possible D gene (5 bases). There are 15 residues in the CDR3. With 4 bases removed from V and 5 bases from J, the gap between germline ends came to 12 bases. Germline V gene lookup returns CDR1 LNHDA and CDR2 SQIVND (reference sequence). The CDR3 loop reads CASSTATVNNSPLHF. The CDR3 DNA sequence: TGTGCCAGTAGTACGGCGACAGTTAATAATTCACCCCTCCACTTT.

This sequence joins TRBV5-4 and TRBJ2-7, with TRBD2 matching 8 bases. Germline V CDR1 and CDR2: SGHNT, YYREEE (reference sequence). The length of the CDR3 is 16 residues. V shed 4 bases and J 9 bases; nucleotides not matched to a gene: 18. CDR3 DNA sequence: TGTGCCAGCAGCCCTGGGAGCGGGGGACCACCCGTGGGGCAGTACTTC. This sequence encodes CASSPGSGGPPVGQYF.

The V and J genes are TRBV2 and TRBJ1-1, with unresolved D. Germline-derived CDR1 and CDR2 are SNHLY and FYNNEI. The CDR3 has 14 amino acids. Between the trimmed V and J ends, which lost 7 bases and 0 bases, there was a span of 12 bases. Written as DNA, the CDR3 is TGTGCCAGCAAAAAAGCATCCATGAACACTGAAGCTTTCTTT. As protein: CASKKASMNTEAFF.

This rearrangement joins TRBV6-1 to TRBJ2-7; possibly TRBD1 for D (7 bases). This CDR3 comprises 14 residues. CDR1 is MNHNS, CDR2 SASEGT, per germline. The V gene lost 5 bases and the J gene lost 1 base, with 12 bases spanning the gap. CDR3 sequence: CASSRGDSSYEQYF. DNA of the CDR3: TGTGCCAGCAGTAGGGGGGACAGTTCCTACGAGCAGTACTTC.

This clone was detected a few times. The chain is built from TRBV6-1 and TRBJ2-3; the D gene is possibly TRBD1 (5 bases). Germline assignment: CDR1 MNHNS and CDR2 SASEGT. Trimming left V 6 bases short and J 0 bases short, with 10 bases between. The CDR3 consists of 14 residues. Here the CDR3 DNA reads TGTGCCAGCAGGGACACCTTTAGCACAGATACGCAGTATTTT. This gives the protein CASRDTFSTDTQYF.

The V and J genes are TRBV7-8 and TRBJ1-1; D gene uncertain. The CDR3 sequence is 16 residues long. V gave up 1 base and J gave up 1 base, with 13 bases separating them. The germline gives CDR1 SGHVS, CDR2 FQNEAQ. The CDR3 DNA reads as TGTGCCAGCAGCTTAGTTGCGGGCAGGTGGAACACTGAAGCTTTCTTT. It codes for CASSLVAGRWNTEAFF.

The chain employs TRBV7-3 and TRBJ2-3, with D possibly TRBD2 on 7 matching bases. This CDR3 contains 15 residues. The germline gives CDR1 SGHTA, CDR2 FQGTGA. Trimming left V 5 bases short and J 5 bases short, with 17 bases between. This CDR3 is CASSPHAGAGDTQYF. In DNA form, the CDR3 reads TGTGCCAGCAGCCCCCACGCGGGGGCAGGAGATACGCAGTATTTT.

The sample holds a few counts of this clone. J is TRBJ2-5 and V is TRBV9, with 9 bases matching TRBD2. This CDR3 is 16 amino acids long. The ends lost 0 bases at V and 2 bases at J; junction bases unmatched: 5. Germline V CDR1 and CDR2: SGDLS, YYNGEE. The CDR3 is CASSVGIAGAQETQYF. In nucleotides, the CDR3 is TGTGCCAGCAGCGTAGGGATAGCGGGGGCGCAAGAGACCCAGTACTTC.

The chain has TRBV11-2 and TRBJ2-7; TRBD1 might be the D (7 bases). Trimming removed 5 bases at V and 6 bases at J, with 26 bases between. Germline V CDR1 and CDR2: SGHAT, FQNNGV. The CDR3 length is 17 residues. CDR3 loop: CASSITSLGGGPSEQYF. Written as DNA, the CDR3 is TGTGCCAGCAGCATAACCTCCCTTGGAGGGGGCCCGAGCGAGCAGTACTTC.

The rearrangement joins TRBV5-7 to TRBJ1-5; TRBD1 aligns across 10 bases. Being an ORF, TRBV5-7 has a function that is uncertain. The CDR3 totals 18 residues. Trimming at V came to 1 base and at J to 3 bases, leaving 10 bases not matched to a gene. This CDR3 reads CASSLPRPGQGDNQPQHF. The CDR3 coding sequence is TGTGCCAGCAGCTTGCCACGTCCAGGACAGGGGGACAATCAGCCCCAGCATTTT.

This clone was seen just once. The chain links TRBV28 to TRBJ2-3, with 7 bases identical to TRBD2. Germline loops: CDR1 MDHEN, CDR2 SYDVKM. The V and J ends lost 7 bases and 3 bases, in that order; junction bases with no gene match: 4. The CDR3 spans 13 residues. In DNA, the CDR3 is TGTGCCAGCATTTCGGGGGGAACAGATACGCAGTATTTT. Its translation is CASISGGTDTQYF.

The V and J genes are TRBV5-1 and TRBJ1-4, with 7 bases lining up with TRBD1. V was clipped by 4 bases and J by 8 bases; unmatched bases: 14. The CDR3 loop spans 16 amino acids. Germline lookup yields CDR1 SGHRS and CDR2 YFSETQ. The CDR3 region is CASSRLSDREREKLFF. In DNA, the CDR3 is TGCGCCAGCAGCCGTTTGTCCGACAGGGAGCGAGAAAAACTGTTTTTT.

This clone was seen only a few times. The chain carries TRBV5-1 and TRBJ2-1, with D possibly being TRBD2 (6 bases). V dropped 2 bases and J dropped 0 bases, with 9 bases sitting between them. Looked up from germline, CDR1 is SGHRS and CDR2 is YFSETQ. The CDR3 has 15 residues. CDR3 region: CASSFAGSSYNEQFF. As DNA, the CDR3 is TGCGCCAGCAGCTTCGCGGGGAGCTCCTACAATGAGCAGTTCTTC. Looking up the rest from reference TRBV5-1 and TRBJ2-1 gives the full variable domain: KAGVTQTPRYLIKTRGQQVTLSCSPISGHRSVSWYQQTPGQGLQFLFEYFSETQRNKGNFPGRFSGRQFSNSRSEMNVSTLELGDSALYLCASSFAGSSYNEQFFGPGTRLTVL.

This clone was detected once. The V gene is TRBV7-7, the J gene TRBJ2-5; D possibly corresponds to TRBD2 (5 bases). This CDR3 is built from 14 residues. Germline lookup yields CDR1 SSHAT and CDR2 FNYEAQ (reference sequence). The V end lost 5 bases, the J end lost 5 bases, and 15 bases lay between the germline ends. In DNA, the CDR3 is TGTGCCAGCAGCGGTACCGCGGGCGGGGAGACCCAGTACTTC. This encodes CASSGTAGGETQYF. The variable domain in full, with the rest retrieved from reference TRBV7-7 and TRBJ2-5, is GAGVSQSPRYKVTKRGQDVTLRCDPISSHATLYWYQQALGQGPEFLTYFNYEAQPDKSGLPSDRFSAERPEGSISTLTIQRTEQRDSAMYRCASSGTAGGETQYFGPGTRLLVL.

In nucleotides, the CDR3 is TGCGCCAGCAGCCAAGACTTGACAGATGGTGGCTACACCTTC. Its translation is CASSQDLTDGGYTF. V is TRBV4-1 and J is TRBJ1-2; D possibly corresponds to TRBD1 (5 bases). The CDR3 contains 14 residues. Trimming removed 0 bases from V and 7 bases from J, with 12 bases in between. The germline gives CDR1 MGHRA, CDR2 YSYEKL.

This rearrangement joins TRBV10-3 to TRBJ1-2; a possible D gene is TRBD1 (6 bases). Germline loops: CDR1 ENHRY, CDR2 SYGVKD. The CDR3 runs to 13 residues. Trimming left V 9 bases short and J 2 bases short, with 13 bases between. As DNA, the CDR3 is TGTGCCATTCTCAACAGGGCGAACTATGGCTACACCTTC. Its translation is CAILNRANYGYTF.

The chain combines TRBV27 with TRBJ1-6; D remains ambiguous. CDR3 length equals 15 residues. The germline CDR1 and CDR2 sequences are MNHEY and SMNVEV (reference sequence). The V gene lost 5 bases and the J gene lost 6 bases, with 14 bases spanning the gap. CDR3 sequence reads: CASSESPSSNSPLHF. In DNA form, the CDR3 reads TGTGCCAGCAGTGAATCCCCCAGTTCTAATTCACCCCTCCACTTT.

This clone was seen once. The V gene is TRBV9, the J gene TRBJ2-1; no firm D call. Germline CDR1 is SGDLS and CDR2 is YYNGEE. Trimming cost V 0 bases and J 7 bases, with 8 bases left between them. The CDR3 covers 13 residues. The CDR3 DNA sequence: TGTGCCAGCAGCGTAGCTTCGGGTAATGAGCAGTTCTTC. It is translated as CASSVASGNEQFF.

This clone has more than one count but fewer than ten. The sample carries other DNA sequences with the same CDR3. This chain joins TRBV2 and TRBJ1-3; D not certain. The CDR3 is made up of 13 amino acids. CDR1 and CDR2 from the germline V gene are SNHLY and FYNNEI. V was clipped by 5 bases and J by 0 bases, with 5 bases between them. The CDR3 spells CASSLSSGNTIYF. The CDR3 DNA reads as TGTGCCAGCAGTCTTAGCTCTGGAAACACCATATATTTT.

The V and J genes are TRBV19 and TRBJ1-2; no definite D call. The CDR3 consists of 12 residues. Trimming shortened V by 4 bases and J by 8 bases, and 11 bases separated the two germline ends. The germline CDR1 and CDR2 sequences are LNHDA and SQIVND (reference sequence). The CDR3 loop is CASSKPTRGYTF. In DNA form, the CDR3 reads TGTGCCAGTAGTAAACCTACGCGCGGCTACACCTTC. The full variable domain, its missing parts supplied by reference TRBV19 and TRBJ1-2, is DGGITQSPKYLFRKEGQNVTLSCEQNLNHDAMYWYRQDPGQGLRLIYYSQIVNDFQKGDIAEGYSVSREKKESFPLTVTSAQKNPTAFYLCASSKPTRGYTFGSGTRLTVV.

The rearrangement joins TRBV7-9 to TRBJ1-1; D unresolved. From germline, CDR1 is SEHNR and CDR2 FQNEAQ (reference sequence). This CDR3 contains 14 residues. V lost 3 bases, J lost 0 bases, and 8 bases lay in between. CDR3 sequence: CASSFRDMNTEAFF. CDR3 DNA: TGTGCCAGCAGCTTTCGGGATATGAACACTGAAGCTTTCTTT.

The J gene is TRBJ2-1, the V gene TRBV23-1, with 7 bases matching TRBD2. TRBV23-1 is recorded as an ORF, its role being uncertain. There are 16 residues in the CDR3. V shed 4 bases and J 4 bases; nucleotides not matched to a gene: 10. The CDR3 region is CASSPHRGLLYNEQFF. The CDR3, as DNA: TGCGCCAGCAGTCCCCACCGGGGACTACTATACAATGAGCAGTTCTTC.